The rows below give T cell receptor beta chains drawn from one sample of a study of cytomegalovirus exposure and HLA in healthy donors. The table came from immunoSEQ multiplex PCR; TCRdb's copy has only in-frame clones and leaves some out. The data hold roughly 150,000 clones, with around 80% observed a single time. The specimen was PBMCs. These receptors were taken from a woman aged 40 to 50 in good health and CMV-seropositive. Each CDR3 is given with its conserved first and last residue. The D gene is left open where the match is weak. Some rows have no size entry. The others give once, few or many, or a class for an expanded clone.

D,V,J,size,CDR3,DNA
-,TRBV9,TRBJ2-2,-,CASSSAAGREGELFF,TGTGCCAGCAGCTCGGCGGCGGGCCGGGAGGGGGAGCTGTTTTTT
TRBD2,TRBV19,TRBJ2-5,once,CASSIDFRSGGARKTQYF,TGTGCCAGTAGTATAGATTTCAGAAGCGGGGGGGCCCGGAAGACCCAGTACTTC
TRBD2,TRBV7-6,TRBJ2-7,few,CASSLGLAGGIYEQYF,TGTGCCAGCAGCTTAGGGCTAGCGGGAGGTATCTACGAGCAGTACTTC
-,TRBV28,TRBJ1-4,-,CASSPYRDYPERLFF,TGTGCCAGCAGTCCCTACCGGGATTATCCTGAAAGACTGTTTTTT
-,TRBV11-2,TRBJ2-3,-,CASSSLDEYTDTQYF,TGTGCCAGCAGCTCACTAGACGAGTACACAGATACGCAGTATTTT
-,TRBV4-3,TRBJ2-5,-,CASSQEPGGERSQYF,TGCGCCAGCAGCCAAGAGCCGGGCGGGGAGAGGTCCCAGTACTTC
-,TRBV9,TRBJ1-1,-,CASSVAPPGNTEAFF,TGTGCCAGCAGCGTAGCTCCCCCAGGGAACACTGAAGCTTTCTTT
TRBD2,TRBV27,TRBJ2-5,-,CASSRLAGGVAQETQYF,TGTGCCAGCAGCCGACTAGCGGGGGGCGTAGCCCAAGAGACCCAGTACTTC
-,TRBV9,TRBJ2-7,-,CASSPRGGTNEQYF,TGTGCCAGCAGCCCCCGGGGAGGGACAAACGAGCAGTACTTC
-,TRBV28,TRBJ2-5,-,CASSLSTRVTQYF,TGTGCCAGCAGTTTATCAACTAGAGTGACCCAGTACTTC
TRBD2,TRBV9,TRBJ2-7,-,CASSLTPTSGTYEQYF,TGTGCCAGCAGCCTCACCCCGACTAGCGGCACATACGAGCAGTACTTC
TRBD1,TRBV5-6,TRBJ1-3,-,CASSLAQGSVTIYF,TGTGCCAGCAGCTTGGCACAGGGGAGTGTAACCATATATTTT
TRBD2,TRBV6-5,TRBJ2-1,-,CAGRMGGDNEQFF,TGTGCCGGACGCATGGGGGGGGACAATGAGCAGTTCTTC
-,TRBV30,TRBJ1-2,few,CAWSVPGLGGYTF,TGTGCCTGGAGTGTACCAGGCTTGGGTGGCTACACCTTC
TRBD1,TRBV4-1,TRBJ1-2,-,CASSPKRTGGLDGYTF,TGCGCCAGCAGCCCTAAAAGGACAGGGGGACTCGATGGCTACACCTTC
-,TRBV6-6,TRBJ1-5,-,CASTGDRARQPQHF,TGTGCCAGCACGGGAGATCGGGCGCGTCAGCCCCAGCATTTT
TRBD1,TRBV28,TRBJ1-5,-,CASSTDRGKSNQPQHF,TGTGCCAGCAGTACGGACAGGGGAAAGAGCAATCAGCCCCAGCATTTT
TRBD1,TRBV7-2,TRBJ1-1,few,CASSSNRGDTEAFF,TGTGCCAGCAGCTCGAACAGGGGGGACACTGAAGCTTTCTTT
-,TRBV28,TRBJ2-2,-,CASSPTGELFF,TGTGCCAGCAGTCCGACCGGGGAGCTGTTTTTT
-,TRBV6-1,TRBJ1-1,-,CASSRTMNTEAFF,TGTGCCAGCAGTCGAACTATGAACACTGAAGCTTTCTTT
TRBD1,TRBV28,TRBJ2-7,-,CATEPGQFYEQYF,TGTGCCACTGAACCGGGACAGTTCTACGAGCAGTACTTC
-,TRBV2,TRBJ2-2,-,CATRRGQTNTGELFF,TGTGCCACCCGGCGGGGACAGACGAACACCGGGGAGCTGTTTTTT
-,TRBV6-1,TRBJ2-7,-,CASSRTDSLYEQYF,TGTGCCAGCAGCCGAACGGACAGCCTCTACGAGCAGTACTTC
TRBD1,TRBV30,TRBJ2-2,-,CAWEGAGTGELFF,TGTGCCTGGGAGGGGGCGGGCACCGGGGAGCTGTTTTTT
-,TRBV5-1,TRBJ2-7,-,CASSSAYEQYF,TGCGCCAGCAGCTCTGCCTACGAGCAGTACTTC
TRBD1,TRBV28,TRBJ1-5,-,CASTSNRGFNQPQHF,TGTGCCAGCACCTCAAACAGGGGATTCAATCAGCCCCAGCATTTT
TRBD1,TRBV28,TRBJ1-2,-,CASIRTGSYGYTF,TGTGCCAGCATCAGGACAGGGAGCTATGGCTACACCTTC
TRBD1,TRBV5-4,TRBJ1-2,once,CASSFRDRGLGGYTF,TGTGCCAGCAGCTTCCGGGACAGGGGGCTAGGAGGCTACACCTTC
TRBD1,TRBV28,TRBJ2-2,-,CASSSNRGRITGELFF,TGTGCCAGCAGTTCCAACAGGGGGCGCATCACCGGGGAGCTGTTTTTT
-,TRBV10-2,TRBJ1-6,-,CASSESEVWRNSPLHF,TGCGCCAGCAGTGAGTCGGAGGTTTGGAGGAATTCACCCCTCCACTTT
-,TRBV6-5,TRBJ2-3,-,CASRVTGDTDTQYF,TGTGCCAGCAGGGTCACCGGGGACACAGATACGCAGTATTTT
TRBD2,TRBV4-3,TRBJ2-1,-,CASSQGLAGGYYNEQFF,TGCGCCAGCAGCCAGGGACTAGCGGGGGGTTACTACAATGAGCAGTTCTTC
-,TRBV2,TRBJ1-4,-,CASSPMETTNEKLFF,TGTGCCAGCAGTCCGATGGAGACAACTAATGAAAAACTGTTTTTT
TRBD2,TRBV29-1,TRBJ2-2,once,CSVSGGADTGELFF,TGCAGCGTTAGCGGGGGGGCCGACACCGGGGAGCTGTTTTTT
TRBD1,TRBV6-1,TRBJ1-6,few,CASSPDRADSPLHF,TGTGCCAGCAGCCCGGACAGGGCGGATTCACCCCTCCACTTT
-,TRBV5-8,TRBJ1-5,-,CASSFGGVSNQPQHF,TGTGCCAGCAGCTTTGGGGGGGTCAGCAATCAGCCCCAGCATTTT
-,TRBV4-1,TRBJ2-7,once,CASSQAGLSTYEQYF,TGCGCCAGCAGCCAAGCAGGACTATCAACCTACGAGCAGTACTTC
-,TRBV21-1,TRBJ1-3,-,CASSEGAGNSGNTIYF,TGTGCCAGCAGCGAGGGGGCGGGAAACTCTGGAAACACCATATATTTT
-,TRBV9,TRBJ2-2,-,CASSVELGGGTGELFF,TGTGCCAGCAGCGTAGAACTGGGTGGGGGGACCGGGGAGCTGTTTTTT
TRBD2,TRBV6-4,TRBJ2-3,-,CASSETSGSSTDTQYF,TGTGCCAGCAGTGAAACTAGCGGGTCAAGCACAGATACGCAGTATTTT
TRBD2,TRBV4-3,TRBJ2-3,-,CASSLGGEGGDTQYF,TGCGCCAGCAGCCTCGGGGGGGAAGGAGGAGATACGCAGTATTTT
TRBD1,TRBV5-1,TRBJ1-1,-,CASSLRQGNEAFF,TGCGCCAGCAGTTTGCGACAGGGCAACGAAGCTTTCTTT
-,TRBV7-8,TRBJ1-3,-,CASSLGAGSSGNTIYF,TGTGCCAGCAGCTTAGGGGCCGGCAGCTCTGGAAACACCATATATTTT
-,TRBV5-4,TRBJ1-1,-,CASSLNPTGNTEAFF,TGTGCCAGCAGCTTGAACCCAACAGGGAACACTGAAGCTTTCTTT
TRBD2,TRBV29-1,TRBJ2-3,-,CSAAGGWLGTDTQYF,TGCAGCGCCGCGGGGGGGTGGTTGGGTACAGATACGCAGTATTTT
-,TRBV29-1,TRBJ2-3,-,CSVMPKGGTDTQYF,TGCAGCGTTATGCCCAAAGGAGGCACAGATACGCAGTATTTT
-,TRBV29-1,TRBJ2-5,-,CSVDGWSETQYF,TGCAGCGTTGATGGGTGGAGCGAGACCCAGTACTTC